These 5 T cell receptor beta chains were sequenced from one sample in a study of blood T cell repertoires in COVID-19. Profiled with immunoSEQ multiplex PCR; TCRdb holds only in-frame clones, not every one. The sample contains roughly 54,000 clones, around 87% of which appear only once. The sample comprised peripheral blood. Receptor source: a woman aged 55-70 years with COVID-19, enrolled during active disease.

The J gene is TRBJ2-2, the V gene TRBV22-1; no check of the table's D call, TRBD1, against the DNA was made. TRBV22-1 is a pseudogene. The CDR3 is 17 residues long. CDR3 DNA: TGTCCTGGGAGCGCACGCCAGACGGACAGGGACACCGGGGAGCTGTTTTTT. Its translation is CPGSARQTDRDTGELFF.

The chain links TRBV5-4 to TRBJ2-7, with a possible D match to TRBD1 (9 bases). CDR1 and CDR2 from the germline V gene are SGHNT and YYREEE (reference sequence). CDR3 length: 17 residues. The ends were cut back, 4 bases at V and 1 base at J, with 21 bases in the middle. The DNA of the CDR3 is TGTGCCAGCAGCCACCCGGGGGGGGACAGGGCTTCCTACGAGCAGTACTTC. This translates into CASSHPGGDRASYEQYF.

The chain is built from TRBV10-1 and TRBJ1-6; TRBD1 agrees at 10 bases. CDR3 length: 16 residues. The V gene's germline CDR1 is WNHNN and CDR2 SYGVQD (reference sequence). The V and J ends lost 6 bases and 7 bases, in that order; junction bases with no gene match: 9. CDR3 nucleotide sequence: TGCGCCAGCAGGGGGGACAGGGGCCGCGAGAATTCACCCCTCCACTTT. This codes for CASRGDRGRENSPLHF.

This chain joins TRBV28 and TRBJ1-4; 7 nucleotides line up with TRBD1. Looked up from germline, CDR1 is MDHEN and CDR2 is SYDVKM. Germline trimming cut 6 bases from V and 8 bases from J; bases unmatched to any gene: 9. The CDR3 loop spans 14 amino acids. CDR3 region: CASRSDREREKLFF. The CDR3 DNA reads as TGTGCCAGCAGGTCTGACAGGGAGAGGGAAAAACTGTTTTTT. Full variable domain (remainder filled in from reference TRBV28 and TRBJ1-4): DVKVTQSSRYLVKRTGEKVFLECVQDMDHENMFWYRQDPGLGLRLIYFSYDVKMKEKGDIPEGYSVSREKKERFSLILESASTNQTSMYLCASRSDREREKLFFGSGTQLSVL.

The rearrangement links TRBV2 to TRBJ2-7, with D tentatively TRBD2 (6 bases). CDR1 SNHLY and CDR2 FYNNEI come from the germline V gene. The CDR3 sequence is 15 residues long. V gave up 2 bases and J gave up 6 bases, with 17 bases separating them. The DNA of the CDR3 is TGTGCCAGCAGTGAACCCGGGACTCCCCCGGGCGAGCAGTACTTC. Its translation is CASSEPGTPPGEQYF.